This T cell receptor (beta chain) was sequenced for a study of cytomegalovirus exposure and HLA in healthy donors. PCR involved 60 Vbeta and 13 Jbeta primers. Sequenced by immunoSEQ multiplex PCR; TCRdb stores in-frame clones only, minus some. The repertoire holds 150,000 to 160,000 clones, with about 85% as singletons. This CDR3 has 12 residues. Germline loops: CDR1 SEHNR, CDR2 FQNEAQ (reference sequence). Trimming cost V 5 bases and J 6 bases; bases outside gene matches: 4. A remark on this clone: Its antigen is not identified.

Notes on the study in general: A prior analysis recorded that most TCR beta V segments were productive about 87% or about 30% of the time.

The clonotype originates from a woman aged 18 to 35 in good health and CMV-seronegative. Sequencing used PBMCs. The chain uses TRBV7-9 and TRBJ2-7; the match to TRBD2 covers 7 bases. CDR3 sequence: CASSPGGREQYF. CDR3 coding DNA: TGTGCCAGCAGCCCGGGGGGTCGCGAGCAGTACTTC. The entire variable domain, with the rest obtained from reference TRBV7-9 and TRBJ2-7, is as follows: DTGVSQNPRHKITKRGQNVTFRCDPISEHNRLYWYRQTLGQGPEFLTYFQNEAQLEKSRLLSDRFSAERPKGSFSTLEIQRTEQGDSAMYLCASSPGGREQYFGPGTRLTVT.